A single sample is the source of the 19 T cell receptor beta chains below, sequenced in a study of CD8 T cells in ankylosing spondylitis. General observations from the study: Ankylosing spondylitis blood appeared to carry a characteristic TCR beta motif of roughly 8 highly homologous variants.

TCRdb itself ran the 5' RACE reads through MiXCR, one entry per CDR3 protein. The sample holds about 390,000 distinct CDR3 sequences; about 22% are singletons and the top ten take approximately 15%. Antigen specificity for these receptors is unknown. Input material: blood, either unsorted or a sorted T cell fraction (not recorded which). These receptor sequences come from a male donor with ankylosing spondylitis.

This clonotype was detected only a few times. The chain employs TRBV20-1 and TRBJ2-1, with 13 nucleotides matching TRBD2. CDR1 and CDR2 (germline): DFQATT, SNEGSKA (reference sequence). The length of the CDR3 is 14 residues. Trimming cost V 6 bases and J 7 bases; bases outside gene matches: 6. The CDR3 protein is CSARTSGSVNEQFF. The CDR3 nucleotides read TGCAGTGCAAGGACTAGCGGGAGTGTGAATGAGCAGTTCTTC.

V gene TRBV20-1 combines with J gene TRBJ1-2; no reliable D call. The V end lost 6 bases, the J end lost 2 bases, and 13 bases lay between the germline ends. Germline CDR1 is DFQATT and CDR2 is SNEGSKA (reference sequence). The CDR3 is 13 residues long. The CDR3: CSAFEGANYGYTF. In DNA, the CDR3 is TGCAGTGCGTTTGAGGGAGCGAACTATGGCTACACCTTC.

This chain uses TRBV5-1 with TRBJ1-4; a weak D match, TRBD1 (6 bases). This CDR3 region has 14 residues. Between the trimmed V and J ends, which lost 1 base and 7 bases, there was a span of 11 bases. Germline assignment: CDR1 SGHRS and CDR2 YFSETQ. CDR3 loop: CASSLTGWGEKLFF. In DNA, the CDR3 is TGCGCCAGCAGCTTGACAGGGTGGGGTGAAAAACTGTTTTTT.

Here the CDR3 DNA reads TGTGCCAGCAGGTTGACCGGGACTAGCGCTAACTCTGGGGCCAACGTCCTGACTTTC. Its translation: CASRLTGTSANSGANVLTF. The chain has TRBV6-1 and TRBJ2-6; 10 nucleotides match TRBD2. CDR3 length: 19 residues. Germline V gene data show CDR1 as MNHNS and CDR2 as SASEGT. The J segment lost 0 bases and the V segment lost 6 bases, leaving 11 bases of the junction unmatched.

The genes are TRBV20-1 and TRBJ2-5; D could derive from TRBD1 or TRBD2 (5 bases each). CDR3 length equals 15 residues. V dropped 6 bases and J dropped 5 bases, with 22 bases sitting between them. CDR1 and CDR2 from the germline V gene are DFQATT and SNEGSKA (reference sequence). The CDR3 sequence: CSASPGPPREETQYF. The CDR3 region has the DNA TGCAGTGCGAGTCCGGGACCCCCAAGGGAGGAGACCCAGTACTTC.

The chain uses TRBV3-1 and TRBJ1-2, with 11 nucleotides matching TRBD1. The V gene's germline CDR1 is LGHDT and CDR2 YNNKEL (reference sequence). The CDR3 totals 14 residues. V shed 1 base and J 7 bases; nucleotides not matched to a gene: 2. CDR3 DNA sequence: TGTGCCAGCAGCCAAGGGACAGGGGGCGTTGGCTACACCTTC. It encodes CASSQGTGGVGYTF.

The sample holds a few counts of this clonotype. The genes are TRBV4-3 and TRBJ2-2; 7 positions agree with TRBD1. The CDR3 extends over 16 amino acids. The junction had 11 bases not matched to a gene; V was cut back by 4 bases and J by 6 bases. Germline V lookup: CDR1 LGHNA, CDR2 YSLEER. The CDR3 region is CASSPQTVTGPGELFF. CDR3 nucleotides: TGCGCCAGCAGCCCCCAAACGGTGACAGGGCCCGGGGAGCTGTTTTTT.

The chain recombines TRBV4-2 with TRBJ1-6, with 9 bases matching TRBD1. The trim removed 3 bases at V and 10 bases at J, leaving 13 bases unmatched. Per the germline V gene, CDR1 is LGHNA and CDR2 is YNFKEQ. The CDR3 loop spans 17 amino acids. CDR3 region: CASSHPIGGQGDSPLHF. DNA for the CDR3: TGTGCCAGCAGCCACCCCATAGGGGGACAGGGTGACTCACCCCTCCACTTT.

V is TRBV4-1 and J is TRBJ2-6; D uncertain. The germline CDR1 and CDR2 sequences are MGHRA and YSYEKL. Trimming cost V 0 bases and J 0 bases, with 15 bases left between them. The CDR3 extends over 19 amino acids. The CDR3 DNA sequence: TGCGCCAGCAGCCAAGATGGGGAAATAAAGAACTCTGGGGCCAACGTCCTGACTTTC. Its translation is CASSQDGEIKNSGANVLTF.

This clonotype was counted only a few times. CDR3 sequence reads: CASSTLSAAAYEQYF. CDR3 bases: TGTGCCAGCAGCACGTTAAGCGCAGCCGCCTACGAGCAGTACTTC. The chain recombines TRBV13 with TRBJ2-7; D call uncertain. The germline V and J ends were trimmed by 5 bases and 2 bases, with 16 bases remaining between them. This CDR3 contains 15 residues. Germline loops: CDR1 PRHDT, CDR2 FYEKMQ (reference sequence).

This clonotype was observed a few times. The chain carries TRBV20-1 and TRBJ2-1; 10 nucleotides agree with TRBD1. With 3 bases clipped from V and 3 bases from J, the junction kept 2 bases outside the gene matches. This CDR3 contains 14 residues. CDR1 is DFQATT and CDR2 is SNEGSKA in the germline V gene (reference sequence). CDR3 residues: CSASRDRGYNEQFF. In DNA form, the CDR3 reads TGCAGTGCTAGTAGGGACAGGGGCTACAATGAGCAGTTCTTC.

The chain couples TRBV5-1 to TRBJ2-2, with 10 positions matching TRBD2. CDR1 and CDR2 (germline): SGHRS, YFSETQ. CDR3 length: 16 amino acids. V dropped 2 bases and J dropped 3; count of bases not matched to a gene: 4. The CDR3 region is CASSFGLAGDTGELFF. In DNA form, the CDR3 reads TGCGCCAGCAGCTTTGGTCTAGCGGGAGACACCGGGGAGCTGTTTTTT.

This clonotype occurred a few times. DNA of the CDR3: TGCGCCAGCAGCTTCAACCCAAACCCCGAGCAGTACTTC. Its protein is CASSFNPNPEQYF. The V call is TRBV5-1, the J call TRBJ2-7; D is ambiguous. V was shortened by 2 bases and J by 6 bases, with 12 bases between the two germline ends. From germline, CDR1 is SGHRS and CDR2 YFSETQ. The CDR3 loop spans 13 amino acids.

The rearrangement joins TRBV7-3 to TRBJ1-3, with a possible D match to TRBD1 (5 bases). CDR1 SGHTA and CDR2 FQGTGA come from the germline V gene. Trimming left V 6 bases short and J 2 bases short, with 17 bases between. CDR3 length: 16 residues. CDR3 bases: TGTGCCAGCAGTCCGCGGTCAGGGTATACTGGAAACACCATATATTTT. Protein sequence: CASSPRSGYTGNTIYF. Full variable domain (outside the CDR3, taken from reference TRBV7-3 and TRBJ1-3): GAGVSQTPSNKVTEKGKYVELRCDPISGHTALYWYRQSLGQGPEFLIYFQGTGAADDSGLPNDRFFAVRPEGSVSTLKIQRTERGDSAVYLCASSPRSGYTGNTIYFGEGSWLTVV.

This clonotype was recorded at least ten times. The V gene is TRBV12-3 or TRBV12-4, the J gene TRBJ2-3, with 11 bases that match TRBD2. V shed 7 bases, J shed 4 bases, and the junction held 10 bases outside the gene matches. The CDR3 has 16 amino acids. The CDR3 loop is CASTKGLAVEADTQYF. The CDR3 DNA follows: TGTGCCAGCACCAAGGGACTAGCGGTAGAGGCAGATACGCAGTATTTT.

This clonotype was seen more than once but under ten times. In nucleotides, the CDR3 is TGCAGCGTTGAAGTCAGCCAAAATCAGCCCCAGCATTTT. It yields the protein CSVEVSQNQPQHF. The V and J genes are TRBV29-1 and TRBJ1-5; D gene ambiguous. The CDR3 runs to 13 residues. The germline V and J ends were trimmed by 1 base and 4 bases, with 8 bases remaining between them. Germline V gives CDR1 SQVTM, CDR2 ANQGSEA. The full variable domain, rest sourced from reference TRBV29-1 and TRBJ1-5, is SAVISQKPSRDICQRGTSLTIQCQVDSQVTMMFWYRQQPGQSLTLIATANQGSEATYESGFVIDKFPISRPNLTFSTLTVSNMSPEDSSIYLCSVEVSQNQPQHFGDGTRLSIL.

The rearrangement joins TRBV20-1 to TRBJ2-1, with 13 bases lining up with TRBD2. This CDR3 has 15 residues. CDR1 and CDR2 from the germline V gene are DFQATT and SNEGSKA (reference sequence). Trimming took 5 bases from V and 4 from J; bases not matched to a gene: 5. As DNA, the CDR3 is TGCAGTGCTTGGACTAGCGGGAGCCTTTACAATGAGCAGTTCTTC. It is translated as CSAWTSGSLYNEQFF.

The DNA of the CDR3 is TGCAGTGTCGGCGGGAGGGAGGTCGAGCAGTACTTC. It encodes CSVGGREVEQYF. The V gene is TRBV20-1, the J gene TRBJ2-7; 9 bases line up with TRBD2. Germline lookup yields CDR1 DFQATT and CDR2 SNEGSKA (reference sequence). The CDR3 extends over 12 amino acids. V gave up 7 bases and J gave up 6 bases; unmatched junction bases: 7.

The rearrangement links TRBV29-1 to TRBJ2-6; no definite D call. The V gene lost 5 bases and the J gene lost 0 bases, with 8 bases spanning the gap. Germline V gives CDR1 SQVTM, CDR2 ANQGSEA. This CDR3 contains 14 residues. The CDR3 sequence: CSVSELSGANVLTF. The CDR3 nucleotides read TGCAGCGTTTCGGAACTCTCTGGGGCCAACGTCCTGACTTTC.